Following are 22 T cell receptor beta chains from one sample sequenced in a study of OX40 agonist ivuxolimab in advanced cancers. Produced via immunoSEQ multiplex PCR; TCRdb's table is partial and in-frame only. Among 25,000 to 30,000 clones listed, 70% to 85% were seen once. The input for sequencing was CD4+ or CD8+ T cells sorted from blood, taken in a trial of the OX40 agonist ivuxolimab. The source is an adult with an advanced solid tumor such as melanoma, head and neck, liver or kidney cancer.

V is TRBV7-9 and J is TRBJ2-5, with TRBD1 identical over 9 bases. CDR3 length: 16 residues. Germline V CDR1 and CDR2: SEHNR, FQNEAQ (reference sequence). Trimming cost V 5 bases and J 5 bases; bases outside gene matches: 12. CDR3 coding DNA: TGTGCCAGCAGCGACGGACAGGGGCTTTTTTCGGAGACCCAGTACTTC. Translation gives CASSDGQGLFSETQYF. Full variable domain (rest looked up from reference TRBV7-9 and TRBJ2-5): DTGVSQNPRHKITKRGQNVTFRCDPISEHNRLYWYRQTLGQGPEFLTYFQNEAQLEKSRLLSDRFSAERPKGSFSTLEIQRTEQGDSAMYLCASSDGQGLFSETQYFGPGTRLLVL.

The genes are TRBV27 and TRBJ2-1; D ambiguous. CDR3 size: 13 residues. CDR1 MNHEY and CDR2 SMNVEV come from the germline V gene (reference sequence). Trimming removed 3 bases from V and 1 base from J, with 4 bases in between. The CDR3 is CASSFGSYNEQFF. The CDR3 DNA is TGTGCCAGCAGTTTTGGTTCCTACAATGAGCAGTTCTTC.

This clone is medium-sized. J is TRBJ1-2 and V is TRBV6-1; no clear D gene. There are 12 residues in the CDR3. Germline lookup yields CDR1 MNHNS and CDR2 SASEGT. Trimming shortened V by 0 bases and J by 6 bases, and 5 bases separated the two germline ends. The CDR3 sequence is CASSEATHGYTF. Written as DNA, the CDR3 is TGTGCCAGCAGTGAAGCCACCCATGGCTACACCTTC.

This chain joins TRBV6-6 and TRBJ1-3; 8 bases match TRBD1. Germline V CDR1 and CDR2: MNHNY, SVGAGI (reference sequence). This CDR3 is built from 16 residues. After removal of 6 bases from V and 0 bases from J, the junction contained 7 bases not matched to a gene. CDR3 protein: CASRPRQGLSGNTIYF. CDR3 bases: TGTGCCAGCAGACCCCGACAGGGGCTCTCTGGAAACACCATATATTTT.

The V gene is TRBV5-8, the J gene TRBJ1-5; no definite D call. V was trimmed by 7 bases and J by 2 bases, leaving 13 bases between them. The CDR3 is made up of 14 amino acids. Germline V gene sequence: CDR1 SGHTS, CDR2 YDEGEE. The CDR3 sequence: CASEVAVGNQPQHF. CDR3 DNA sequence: TGTGCCAGCGAGGTCGCGGTCGGCAATCAGCCCCAGCATTTT.

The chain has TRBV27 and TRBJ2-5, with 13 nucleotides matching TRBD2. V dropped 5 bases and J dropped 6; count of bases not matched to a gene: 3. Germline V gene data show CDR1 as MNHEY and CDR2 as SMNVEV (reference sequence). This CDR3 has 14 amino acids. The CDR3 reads CASSLGTSGKTQYF. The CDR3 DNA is TGTGCCAGCAGTCTTGGGACTAGCGGGAAGACCCAGTACTTC.

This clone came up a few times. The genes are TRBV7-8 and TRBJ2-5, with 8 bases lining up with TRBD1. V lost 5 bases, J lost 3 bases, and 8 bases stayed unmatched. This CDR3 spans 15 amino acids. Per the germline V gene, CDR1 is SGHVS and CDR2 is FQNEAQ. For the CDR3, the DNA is TGTGCCAGCAGCCCGCCGGGACAGGCAAAAGAGACCCAGTACTTC. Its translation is CASSPPGQAKETQYF. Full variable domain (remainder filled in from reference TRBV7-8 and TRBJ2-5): GAGVSQSPRYKVAKRGQDVALRCDPISGHVSLFWYQQALGQGPEFLTYFQNEAQLDKSGLPSDRFFAERPEGSVSTLKIQRTQQEDSAVYLCASSPPGQAKETQYFGPGTRLLVL.

This CDR3 is CASSYAGAGEQYF. The CDR3 DNA reads as TGTGCCAGCAGTTACGCAGGGGCGGGCGAGCAGTACTTC. The chain joins TRBV6-5 to TRBJ2-7, with D tentatively TRBD1 (6 bases). V gave up 2 bases and J gave up 6 bases, with 11 bases separating them. CDR3 size: 13 residues. Per the germline V gene, CDR1 is MNHEY and CDR2 is SVGAGI.

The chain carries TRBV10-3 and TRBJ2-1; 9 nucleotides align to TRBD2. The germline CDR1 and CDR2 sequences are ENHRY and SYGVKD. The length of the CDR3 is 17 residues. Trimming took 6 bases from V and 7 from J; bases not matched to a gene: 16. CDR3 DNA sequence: TGTGCCATCAGGCCAATAGCGGGAGAGACTCAAAAAAATGAGCAGTTCTTC. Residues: CAIRPIAGETQKNEQFF.

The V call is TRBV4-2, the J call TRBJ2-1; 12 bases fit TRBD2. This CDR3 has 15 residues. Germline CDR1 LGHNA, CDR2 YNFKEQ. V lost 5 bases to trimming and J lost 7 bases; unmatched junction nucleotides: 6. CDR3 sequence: CASSSGLAGTNEQFF. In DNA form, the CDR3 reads TGTGCCAGCAGCTCCGGACTAGCGGGAACGAATGAGCAGTTCTTC.

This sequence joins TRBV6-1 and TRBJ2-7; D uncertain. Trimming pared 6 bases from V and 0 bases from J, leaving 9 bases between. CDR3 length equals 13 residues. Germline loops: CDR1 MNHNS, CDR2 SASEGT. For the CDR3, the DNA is TGTGCCAGCAGGATGCTTGGCTCCTACGAGCAGTACTTC. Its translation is CASRMLGSYEQYF.

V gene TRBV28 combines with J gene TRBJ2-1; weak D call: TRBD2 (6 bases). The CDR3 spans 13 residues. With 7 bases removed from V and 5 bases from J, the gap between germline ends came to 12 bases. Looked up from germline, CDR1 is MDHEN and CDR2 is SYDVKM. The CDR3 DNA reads TGTGCCAGCAACGGGGACTCGAACAATGAGCAGTTCTTC. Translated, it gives CASNGDSNNEQFF.

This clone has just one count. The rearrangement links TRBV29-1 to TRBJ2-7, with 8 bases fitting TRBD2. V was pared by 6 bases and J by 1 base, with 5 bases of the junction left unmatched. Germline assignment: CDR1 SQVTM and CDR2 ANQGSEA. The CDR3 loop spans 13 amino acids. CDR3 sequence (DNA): TGCAGCGTCAGACTAGCGACTTCCTACGAGCAGTACTTC. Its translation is CSVRLATSYEQYF.

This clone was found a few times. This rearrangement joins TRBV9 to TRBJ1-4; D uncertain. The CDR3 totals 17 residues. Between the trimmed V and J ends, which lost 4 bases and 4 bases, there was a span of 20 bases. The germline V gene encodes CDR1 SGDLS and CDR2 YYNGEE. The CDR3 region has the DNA TGTGCCAGCAGCTCTCAGGAAACTGAAACCTATAATGAAAAACTGTTTTTT. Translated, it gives CASSSQETETYNEKLFF.

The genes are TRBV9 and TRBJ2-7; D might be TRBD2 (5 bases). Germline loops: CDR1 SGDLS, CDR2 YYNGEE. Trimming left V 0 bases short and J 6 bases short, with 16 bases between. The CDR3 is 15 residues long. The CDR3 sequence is CASSVEEVGVPEQYF. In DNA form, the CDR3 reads TGTGCCAGCAGCGTAGAGGAGGTGGGAGTACCCGAGCAGTACTTC.

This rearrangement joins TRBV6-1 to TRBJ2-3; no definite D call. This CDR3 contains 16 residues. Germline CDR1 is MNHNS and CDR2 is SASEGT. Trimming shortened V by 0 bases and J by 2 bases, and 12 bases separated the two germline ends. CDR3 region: CASSEAPIPNTDTQYF. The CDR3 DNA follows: TGTGCCAGCAGTGAAGCGCCCATCCCCAACACAGATACGCAGTATTTT.

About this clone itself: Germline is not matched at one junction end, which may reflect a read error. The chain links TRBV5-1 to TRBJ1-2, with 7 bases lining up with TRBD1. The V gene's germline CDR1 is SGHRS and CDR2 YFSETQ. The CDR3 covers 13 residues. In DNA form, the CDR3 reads TGTGCCAGCAGAATACAGGGGCACTATGGCTACACCTTC. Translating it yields CASRIQGHYGYTF.

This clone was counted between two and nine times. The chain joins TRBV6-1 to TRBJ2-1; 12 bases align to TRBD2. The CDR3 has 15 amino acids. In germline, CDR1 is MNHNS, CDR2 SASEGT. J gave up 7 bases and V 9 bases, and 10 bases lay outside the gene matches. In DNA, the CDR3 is TGTGCCAGTACCCTCCTAGCGGGGGGGGGAAATGAGCAGTTCTTC. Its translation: CASTLLAGGGNEQFF.

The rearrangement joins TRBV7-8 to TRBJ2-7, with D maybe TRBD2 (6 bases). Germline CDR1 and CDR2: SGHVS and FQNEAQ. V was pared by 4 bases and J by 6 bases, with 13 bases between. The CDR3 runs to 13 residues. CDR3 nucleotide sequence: TGTGCCAGCAGCTCTCCGGGACTCCTCGAGCAGTACTTC. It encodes CASSSPGLLEQYF.

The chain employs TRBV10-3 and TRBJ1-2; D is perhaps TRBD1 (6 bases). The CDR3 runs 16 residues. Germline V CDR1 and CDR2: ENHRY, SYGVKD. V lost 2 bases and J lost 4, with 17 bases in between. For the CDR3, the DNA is TGTGCCATCAGTGAGCCGGGCCTTACAGGGTCCTATGGCTACACCTTC. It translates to CAISEPGLTGSYGYTF.

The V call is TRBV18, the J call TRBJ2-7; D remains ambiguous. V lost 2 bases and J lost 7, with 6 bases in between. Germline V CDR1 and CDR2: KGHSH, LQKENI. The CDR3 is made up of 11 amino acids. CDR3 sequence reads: CASSPGQEQYF. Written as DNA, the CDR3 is TGTGCCAGCTCACCAGGGCAAGAGCAGTACTTC.

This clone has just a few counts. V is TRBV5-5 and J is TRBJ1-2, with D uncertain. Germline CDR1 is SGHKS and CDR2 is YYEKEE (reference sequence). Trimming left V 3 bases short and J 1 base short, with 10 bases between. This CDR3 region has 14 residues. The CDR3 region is CASSSGFINYGYTF. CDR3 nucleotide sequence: TGTGCCAGCAGCTCAGGATTTATTAACTATGGCTACACCTTC.